This T cell receptor beta chain was obtained from a study of regulatory T cells in long-lasting Graves disease. Overall study results and limits: Study was limited to peripheral blood, excluding thyroid tissue.

With V trimmed by 4 bases and J by 2 bases, 7 bases remained unmatched. Germline V lookup: CDR1 MDHEN, CDR2 SYDVKM. The CDR3 runs to 15 residues. Noted time point: newly diagnosed GD, antithyroid drugs for less than 3 months. Preparation of the TCR library used RNA extracted from PBMCs. Researchers made TCR beta libraries by using iRepertoire HTBI primers and running Arm-PCR on CDR3 regions. Via MiXCR, TCRdb re-called the multiplex PCR reads, giving one row per CDR3 protein. The table lists 550,000 to 700,000 distinct CDR3 sequences, about 15% of them singletons. In regard to this clonotype: Its specificity is not known. A much larger clone lies one base from this, so it may be a read error.

These same records also appear under a second study, on T cells in Graves' hyperthyroidism and ophthalmopathy.

This rearrangement joins TRBV28 to TRBJ2-7; 8 bases line up with TRBD1. The source is a man aged 18 to 29 with Graves disease. Source: peripheral blood mononuclear cells (PBMCs), taken at new diagnosis, from a patient treated with antithyroid drugs. The CDR3 region is CASSSSGQGAYEQYF. Here the CDR3 DNA reads TGTGCCAGCAGTTCAAGTGGACAGGGTGCCTACGAGCAGTACTTC.